The 32 T cell receptor beta chains below all came from one sample that was sequenced in a study of T cell clusters in autoimmune cytopenias. TRB rearrangements were amplified by touch-down multiplex PCR with mixed TRB-A/B primers. TCRdb reprocessed the multiplex PCR reads and keeps a single row for each CDR3 protein, giving no DNA. The ten top clones account for approximately 2.9%, within a sample of some 13,000 distinct CDR3 sequences. TRB was amplified from approximately 250 ng of peripheral blood genomic DNA per sample. What was sequenced was peripheral blood. The receptors come from a human donor with an autoimmune cytopenia or autoimmune hepatitis (not recorded which).

The genes are TRBV6-6 and TRBJ1-2. The CDR3 spans 12 residues. Germline CDR1 reads MNHNY; CDR2 reads SVGAGI (reference sequence). The CDR3 here is CASSQAGYGYTF.

This clonotype is classed as medium-sized by frequency. This sequence joins TRBV29-1 and TRBJ2-5; TCRdb returns TRBD1, unconfirmable since there is no DNA. The CDR3 is made up of 15 amino acids. Germline V lookup: CDR1 SQVTM, CDR2 ANQGSEA. The CDR3: CSVSGTGVLEETQYF.

The rearrangement links TRBV6-2 or TRBV6-3 to TRBJ2-1; the D gene TCRdb calls, TRBD2, cannot be checked with no DNA. The CDR3 has 14 amino acids. Germline assignment: CDR1 MNHEY and CDR2 SVGEGT. This CDR3 reads CASSWTSGGRGQFF.

This chain joins TRBV12-3 or TRBV12-4 and TRBJ1-6; TCRdb reports TRBD1, a call that lacks DNA to check it against. This CDR3 is built from 12 residues. The CDR3: CASSSGDSPLHF.

The CDR3 sequence: CASSFRAGDVNTEAFF. This chain links TRBV7-6 with TRBJ1-1. The germline V gene encodes CDR1 SGHVS and CDR2 FNYEAQ. The CDR3 length is 16 residues. The variable domain in full, with the rest retrieved from reference TRBV7-6 and TRBJ1-1, is GAGVSQSPRYKVTKRGQDVALRCDPISGHVSLYWYRQALGQGPEFLTYFNYEAQQDKSGLPNDRFSAERPEGSISTLTIQRTEQRDSAMYRCASSFRAGDVNTEAFFGQGTRLTVV.

The chain has TRBV6-1 and TRBJ2-5; TCRdb returns TRBD2, unconfirmable since there is no DNA. The CDR3 is 15 residues long. Germline-derived CDR1 and CDR2 are MNHNS and SASEGT. This chain's CDR3 is CASSTLAGGEETQYF.

By frequency, this clonotype is medium-sized. The gene calls are TRBV19 and TRBJ2-1. The germline V gene encodes CDR1 LNHDA and CDR2 SQIVND (reference sequence). There are 15 residues in the CDR3. The CDR3 is CASSIGTASYNEQFF.

V and J are TRBV6-5 and TRBJ1-5; lacking DNA, the TRBD1 call made by TCRdb goes unchecked. The CDR3 spans 13 residues. Germline CDR1 reads MNHEY; CDR2 reads SVGAGI. CDR3 loop: CASSPQGRQPQHF.

The chain recombines TRBV5-1 with TRBJ1-4. This CDR3 has 14 residues. Germline CDR1 SGHRS, CDR2 YFSETQ. CDR3 residues: CASSLDRANEKLFF.

V and J are TRBV6-5 and TRBJ1-1. CDR1 is MNHEY and CDR2 is SVGAGI in the germline V gene. This CDR3 is built from 13 residues. The CDR3 sequence: CASIVNLNTEAFF.

The J gene is TRBJ1-4, the V gene TRBV19; TCRdb returns TRBD1, unconfirmable since there is no DNA. Per the germline V gene, CDR1 is LNHDA and CDR2 is SQIVND (reference sequence). CDR3 size: 15 residues. The CDR3 reads CASREQGEMLEKLFF.

This sequence joins TRBV6-5 and TRBJ1-2; the TCRdb call, TRBD1, lacks DNA for checking. This CDR3 spans 15 amino acids. Germline CDR1 is MNHEY and CDR2 is SVGAGI. CDR3 protein: CASSHRRTVNYGYTF.

CDR3 sequence reads: CSASSPGLDYNEQFF. The chain uses TRBV20-1 and TRBJ2-1; the D gene TCRdb calls, TRBD2, cannot be checked with no DNA. CDR3 size: 15 residues. Germline CDR1 reads DFQATT; CDR2 reads SNEGSKA (reference sequence).

This clonotype is identified as medium-sized from frequency. The V and J genes are TRBV30 and TRBJ2-4; TCRdb designates TRBD1, a call that cannot be tested without DNA. CDR3 length equals 13 residues. Germline loops: CDR1 GTSNPN, CDR2 SVGIG (reference sequence). CDR3: CAWTTGWGNIQYF.

The CDR3 protein is CASRQGLASLYNEQFF. The chain uses TRBV19 and TRBJ2-1; TCRdb's D gene call, TRBD2, goes unchecked for lack of DNA. Germline V lookup: CDR1 LNHDA, CDR2 SQIVND (reference sequence). There are 16 residues in the CDR3.

CDR3 protein: CAWSATAGGYTF. The chain recombines TRBV30 with TRBJ1-2. The CDR3 runs to 12 residues. The germline CDR1 and CDR2 sequences are GTSNPN and SVGIG (reference sequence).

V gene TRBV13 combines with J gene TRBJ2-7; with no DNA, the TCRdb D assignment of TRBD1 cannot be verified. CDR1 is PRHDT and CDR2 is FYEKMQ in the germline V gene (reference sequence). CDR3 length: 12 residues. The CDR3 spells CAAGPRSYEQYF. Full variable domain (remainder filled in from reference TRBV13 and TRBJ2-7): AAGVIQSPRHLIKEKRETATLKCYPIPRHDTVYWYQQGPGQDPQFLISFYEKMQSDKGSIPDRFSAQQFSDYHSELNMSSLELGDSALYFCAAGPRSYEQYFGPGTRLTVT.

The chain joins TRBV27 to TRBJ2-2; TCRdb's assignment of TRBD2 cannot be checked, as there is no DNA. The CDR3 covers 17 residues. Germline values: CDR1 MNHEY, CDR2 SMNVEV (reference sequence). Here the CDR3 reads CASSATRLAPAAGELFF.

This chain joins TRBV19 and TRBJ1-6; with no DNA, the TCRdb D assignment of TRBD1 cannot be verified. CDR3 length equals 15 residues. Germline V CDR1 and CDR2: LNHDA, SQIVND (reference sequence). This CDR3 is CASSIGQGENSPLHF.

This chain uses TRBV6-5 with TRBJ1-4. Germline V gene sequence: CDR1 MNHEY, CDR2 SVGAGI. The CDR3 loop spans 14 amino acids. The CDR3 protein is CASSQSATNEKLFF.

Considering frequency, this clonotype is medium-sized. The rearrangement joins TRBV13 to TRBJ2-6; TCRdb names TRBD1, which stays unverified in the absence of DNA. The germline V gene has CDR1 PRHDT and CDR2 FYEKMQ (reference sequence). The CDR3 contains 16 residues. The CDR3 here is CASSYRGPTGANVLTF.

V and J are TRBV18 and TRBJ2-5; absent DNA, TCRdb's TRBD1 call cannot be checked. Germline V lookup: CDR1 KGHSH, CDR2 LQKENI. The CDR3 is 14 residues long. The CDR3 here is CASSPPGNGETQYF.

This clonotype is deemed medium-sized by its frequency. The J gene is TRBJ2-3, the V gene TRBV5-6; without DNA, the TCRdb call of TRBD2 cannot be checked. CDR1 is SGHDT, CDR2 YYEEEE, per germline. The CDR3 sequence is 17 residues long. This CDR3 is CASSYPKGLGSTDTQYF.

This clonotype is classed as medium-sized by frequency. The genes are TRBV29-1 and TRBJ2-3; TCRdb indicates TRBD2, and absent DNA this call remains unverified. Germline V CDR1 and CDR2: SQVTM, ANQGSEA. The CDR3 extends over 14 amino acids. CDR3 residues: CSLRLAGSTDTQYF.

This rearrangement joins TRBV6-5 to TRBJ1-1; the D gene TCRdb calls, TRBD1, cannot be checked with no DNA. The CDR3 spans 13 residues. Germline V gives CDR1 MNHEY, CDR2 SVGAGI. The CDR3 loop reads CASRRQKNTEAFF.

V and J are TRBV27 and TRBJ2-2; absent DNA, TCRdb's TRBD1 call cannot be checked. The CDR3 consists of 19 residues. Per the germline V gene, CDR1 is MNHEY and CDR2 is SMNVEV (reference sequence). The CDR3 sequence is CASSRRTGSGRANTGELFF.

The chain combines TRBV28 with TRBJ2-1. The CDR3 is 13 amino acids. Looked up from germline, CDR1 is MDHEN and CDR2 is SYDVKM. The CDR3 here is CASSLLGIDEQFF.

The chain is built from TRBV18 and TRBJ2-7; as DNA is missing, the TRBD1 call by TCRdb cannot be tested. The length of the CDR3 is 15 residues. Germline V gene sequence: CDR1 KGHSH, CDR2 LQKENI. The CDR3 loop reads CASSSSGRGLNEQYF.

V usage is TRBV15 and J usage is TRBJ2-1; the D call of TRBD2 rests on TCRdb alone, since no DNA is present to check it. CDR1 and CDR2 (germline): LNHNV, YYDKDF (reference sequence). This CDR3 comprises 17 residues. The chain's CDR3 is CATSRVVGPRAVHEQFF.

The V gene is TRBV5-4, the J gene TRBJ2-2; the D call of TRBD2 rests on TCRdb alone, since no DNA is present to check it. The CDR3 runs 18 residues. The germline V gene encodes CDR1 SGHNT and CDR2 YYREEE (reference sequence). CDR3 sequence: CASSFPGLAGAATGELFF.

The chain is built from TRBV30 and TRBJ1-3. The length of the CDR3 is 12 residues. CDR1 and CDR2 from the germline V gene are GTSNPN and SVGIG (reference sequence). The CDR3 loop reads CAWKNQGNTIYF.

CDR3 in amino acids: CASRSTSGGQETQYF. The chain links TRBV6-5 to TRBJ2-5; TCRdb picks TRBD2, but there is no DNA to check that call. The CDR3 length is 15 residues. CDR1 is MNHEY and CDR2 is SVGAGI in the germline V gene.